Included here is one TCR beta chain sequence, with context. Its antigen is still unknown. The CDR3 runs 11 residues. Trimming removed 1 base from V and 14 bases from J, with 8 bases in between. Constant-segment-primed 5'RACE gave TCR alpha and TCR beta cDNA libraries with sample barcodes and UMIs. TCRdb analysed the 5' RACE reads with MiXCR anew, one entry per CDR3 protein. The sample has approximately 450,000 distinct CDR3 sequences, roughly 18% seen once. The entry originates in a study of T-cell memory formation after mild COVID-19. Study results and limitations: A second wave of clones peaked on day 37, and their SARS-CoV-2 specificity went unconfirmed.

Sequences were obtained from PBMCs or a T cell subset sorted from them (not recorded which). The clonotype originates from an adult woman who had mild COVID-19 (a few samples of this study predate the infection). Cell type and time point are not known. V gene TRBV12-3 or TRBV12-4 combines with J gene TRBJ1-4; D might be TRBD1 (5 bases). The CDR3 DNA reads as TGTGCCAGCAGTTTAGACAGGCGTCTGTTTTTT. This sequence encodes CASSLDRRLFF.